The table lists the clone carrying this T cell receptor beta chain with a few counts. As yet, its antigen is unknown. The data were obtained in a study of post-analysis software for immune sequencing data. Broader study findings: Elevated frequency relative to controls characterized about 5 TRBV segments in patients, TRBV5-6, TRBV5-1 and TRBV20-1 among them.

cDNA libraries of TCR beta carried unique molecular identifiers. From the PCR reads, TCRdb called clonotypes with MiXCR, one entry per CDR3 protein. This table has around 770,000 distinct CDR3 sequences, around 46% appearing once. Germline CDR1 is SGHRS and CDR2 is YFSETQ. The length of the CDR3 is 16 residues. After removal of 4 bases from V and 2 bases from J, the junction contained 8 bases not matched to a gene. The material sequenced was blood. This sequence was found in a girl between 5 and 17 years old with multiple sclerosis. The J gene is TRBJ2-3, the V gene TRBV5-1; 9 bases map to TRBD2. CDR3 sequence: CASSLKAGGPTDTQYF. CDR3 bases: TGCGCCAGCAGCCTAAAAGCGGGAGGCCCCACAGATACGCAGTATTTT.